This T cell receptor (beta chain) emerged from a study of Ad26.COV2.S vaccination and SARS-CoV-2 variants. General study findings and limits: Vaccine and placebo recipients had comparable breadth of non-spike TCRs.

In the case of this clone: The target antigen is unknown.

The assay was immunoSEQ multiplex PCR, and TCRdb's table has in-frame clones only and misses some. The sample comprises just under 250,000 clones, 88% of which are singletons, and roughly 10% rests with the top ten. The CDR3 has 16 amino acids. Germline CDR1 is SGHRS and CDR2 is YFSETQ. V shed 6 bases and J 0 bases; nucleotides not matched to a gene: 7. As for treatment: 19 received Ad26.COV2.S at low or high dose, single or two shots; roughly five received placebo; per-sample allocation not given. Repertoires come from day 63 after the first vaccine or placebo injection. The chain is built from TRBV5-1 and TRBJ1-1; 11 nucleotides line up with TRBD1. This specimen was peripheral blood, taken in a trial of Ad26.COV2.S vaccine versus placebo. The source of this sequence is a person between 18 and 65 years old who received the Ad26.COV2.S COVID-19 vaccine or a placebo. Here the CDR3 reads CASTRDRGSLNTEAFF. The CDR3 nucleotides read TGCGCCAGCACCAGGGACAGGGGGTCCTTGAACACTGAAGCTTTCTTT.